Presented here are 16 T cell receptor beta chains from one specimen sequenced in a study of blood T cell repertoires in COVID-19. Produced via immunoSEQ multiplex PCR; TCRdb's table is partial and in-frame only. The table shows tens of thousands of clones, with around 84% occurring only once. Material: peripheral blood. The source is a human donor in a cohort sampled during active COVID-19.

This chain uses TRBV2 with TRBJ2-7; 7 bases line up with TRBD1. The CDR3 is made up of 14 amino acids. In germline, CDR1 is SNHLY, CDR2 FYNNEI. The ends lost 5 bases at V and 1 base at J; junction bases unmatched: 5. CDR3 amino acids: CASSLDRFSYEQYF. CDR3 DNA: TGTGCCAGCAGTTTGGACAGGTTTTCCTACGAGCAGTACTTC.

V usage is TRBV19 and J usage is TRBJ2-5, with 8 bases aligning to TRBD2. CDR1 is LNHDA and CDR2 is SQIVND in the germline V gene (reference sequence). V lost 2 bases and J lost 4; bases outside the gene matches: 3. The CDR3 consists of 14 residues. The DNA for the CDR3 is TGTGCCAGTAGTATAACGGGAGGGGCAGAGACCCAGTACTTC. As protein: CASSITGGAETQYF.

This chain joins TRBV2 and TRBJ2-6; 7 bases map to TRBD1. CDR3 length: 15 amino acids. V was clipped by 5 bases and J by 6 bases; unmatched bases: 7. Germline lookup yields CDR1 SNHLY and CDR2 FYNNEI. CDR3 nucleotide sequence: TGTGCCAGCAGTTCTACAGGGGCCCCGGCCAACGTCCTGACTTTC. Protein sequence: CASSSTGAPANVLTF. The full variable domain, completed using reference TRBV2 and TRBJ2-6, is EPEVTQTPSHQVTQMGQEVILRCVPISNHLYFYWYRQILGQKVEFLVSFYNNEISEKSEIFDDQFSVERPDGSNFTLKIRSTKLEDSAMYFCASSSTGAPANVLTFGAGSRLTVL.

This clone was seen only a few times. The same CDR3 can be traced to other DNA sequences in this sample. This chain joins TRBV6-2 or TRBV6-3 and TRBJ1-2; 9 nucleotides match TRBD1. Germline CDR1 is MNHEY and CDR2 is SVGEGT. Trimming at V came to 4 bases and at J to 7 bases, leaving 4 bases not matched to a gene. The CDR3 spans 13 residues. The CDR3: CASSSQGARGYTF. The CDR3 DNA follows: TGTGCCAGCAGTTCACAGGGGGCTCGTGGCTACACCTTC.

Here the CDR3 reads CASSRTGRNEQFF. CDR3 sequence (DNA): TGTGCCAGCAGCCGGACAGGGCGGAATGAGCAGTTCTTC. V gene TRBV11-2 combines with J gene TRBJ2-1; 8 nucleotides match TRBD1. Looked up from germline, CDR1 is SGHAT and CDR2 is FQNNGV. V was pared by 5 bases and J by 7 bases, with 4 bases of the junction left unmatched. This CDR3 is 13 amino acids long.

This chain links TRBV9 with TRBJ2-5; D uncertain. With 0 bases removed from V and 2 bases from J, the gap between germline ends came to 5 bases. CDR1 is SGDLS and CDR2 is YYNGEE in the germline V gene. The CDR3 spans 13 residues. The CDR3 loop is CASSVDKQETQYF. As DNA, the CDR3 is TGTGCCAGCAGCGTAGACAAGCAAGAGACCCAGTACTTC.

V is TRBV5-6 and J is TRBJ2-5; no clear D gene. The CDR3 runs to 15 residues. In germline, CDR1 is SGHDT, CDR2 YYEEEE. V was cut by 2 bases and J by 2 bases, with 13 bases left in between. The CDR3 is CASSFLPQSQETQYF. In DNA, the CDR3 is TGTGCCAGCAGCTTCCTTCCACAGAGTCAAGAGACCCAGTACTTC.

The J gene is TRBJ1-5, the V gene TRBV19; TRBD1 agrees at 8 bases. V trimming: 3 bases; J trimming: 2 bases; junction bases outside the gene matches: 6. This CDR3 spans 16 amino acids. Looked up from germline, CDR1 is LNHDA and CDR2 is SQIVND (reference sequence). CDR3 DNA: TGTGCCAGTAGTATGACGGACAGGGCACGCAATCAGCCCCAGCATTTT. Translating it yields CASSMTDRARNQPQHF. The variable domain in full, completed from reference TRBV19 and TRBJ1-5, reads DGGITQSPKYLFRKEGQNVTLSCEQNLNHDAMYWYRQDPGQGLRLIYYSQIVNDFQKGDIAEGYSVSREKKESFPLTVTSAQKNPTAFYLCASSMTDRARNQPQHFGDGTRLSIL.

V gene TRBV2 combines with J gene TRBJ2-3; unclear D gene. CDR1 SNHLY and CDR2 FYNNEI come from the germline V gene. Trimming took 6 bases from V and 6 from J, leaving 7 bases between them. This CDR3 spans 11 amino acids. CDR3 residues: CASRAGDTQYF. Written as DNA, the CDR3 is TGTGCCAGCAGGGCCGGGGATACGCAGTATTTT.

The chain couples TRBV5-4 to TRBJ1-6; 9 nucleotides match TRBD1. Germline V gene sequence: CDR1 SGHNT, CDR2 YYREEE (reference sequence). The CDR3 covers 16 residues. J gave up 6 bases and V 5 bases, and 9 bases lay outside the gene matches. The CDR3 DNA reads TGTGCCAGCAGTTTTGGGACAGGGACGGGTAATTCACCCCTCCACTTT. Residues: CASSFGTGTGNSPLHF.

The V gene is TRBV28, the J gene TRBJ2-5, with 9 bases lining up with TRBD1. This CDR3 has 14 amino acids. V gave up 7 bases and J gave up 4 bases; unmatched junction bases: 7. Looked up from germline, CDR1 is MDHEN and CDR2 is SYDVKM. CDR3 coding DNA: TGTGCCAGCACTTTCCCGGACAGGGGAGAGACCCAGTACTTC. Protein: CASTFPDRGETQYF.

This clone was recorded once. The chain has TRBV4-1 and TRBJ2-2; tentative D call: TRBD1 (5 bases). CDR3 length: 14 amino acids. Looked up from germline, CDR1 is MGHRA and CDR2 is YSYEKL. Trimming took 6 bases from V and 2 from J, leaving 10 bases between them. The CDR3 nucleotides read TGCGCCAGCAGGGGAAGGGGAAACACCGGGGAGCTGTTTTTT. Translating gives CASRGRGNTGELFF.

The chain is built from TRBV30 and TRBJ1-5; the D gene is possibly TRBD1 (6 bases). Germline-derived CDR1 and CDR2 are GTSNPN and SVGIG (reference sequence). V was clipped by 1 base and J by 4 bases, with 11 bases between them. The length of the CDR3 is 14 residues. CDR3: CAWSEKGGNQPQHF. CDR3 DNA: TGTGCCTGGAGTGAGAAGGGGGGGAATCAGCCCCAGCATTTT.

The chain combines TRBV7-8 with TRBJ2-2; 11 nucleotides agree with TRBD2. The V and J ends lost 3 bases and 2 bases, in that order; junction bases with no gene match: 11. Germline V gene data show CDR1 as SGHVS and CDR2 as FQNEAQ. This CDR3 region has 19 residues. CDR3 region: CASSFRVGLAGGNTGELFF. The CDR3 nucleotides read TGTGCCAGCAGCTTCCGGGTAGGGCTAGCGGGAGGAAACACCGGGGAGCTGTTTTTT.

This chain's CDR3 is CASSSTVPRKFF. CDR3 sequence (DNA): TGTGCCAGCAGCTCGACAGTGCCCCGAAAGTTCTTC. The rearrangement uses TRBV7-2 and TRBJ2-1, with D possibly matching TRBD1 (5 bases). Germline loops: CDR1 SGHTA, CDR2 FQGNSA. The V end was cut by 4 bases, the J end by 14 bases, with 15 bases between. This CDR3 comprises 12 residues.

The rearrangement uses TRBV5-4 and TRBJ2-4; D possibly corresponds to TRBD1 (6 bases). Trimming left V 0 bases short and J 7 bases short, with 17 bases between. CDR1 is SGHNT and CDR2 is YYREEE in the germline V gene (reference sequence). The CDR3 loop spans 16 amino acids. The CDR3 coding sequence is TGTGCCAGCAGCTTGGCCAAAACAGGGTTTAAGAACATTCAGTACTTC. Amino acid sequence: CASSLAKTGFKNIQYF.